These 7 T cell receptor beta chains came from one sample sequenced in a study of blood T cell repertoires in COVID-19. Libraries were prepared by immunoSEQ multiplex PCR; TCRdb keeps only in-frame clonotypes and omits some of them. The sample comprises tens of thousands of clones, nearly 80% of which are singletons, and less than 15% rests with the top ten. Input material: peripheral blood. These receptors were collected from a human donor in a cohort sampled during active COVID-19.

This sequence joins TRBV11-2 and TRBJ2-3, with TRBD2 identical over 12 bases. V trimming: 5 bases; J trimming: 4 bases; junction bases outside the gene matches: 4. Germline CDR1 is SGHAT and CDR2 is FQNNGV. This CDR3 comprises 15 residues. The DNA for the CDR3 is TGTGCCAGCAGCACGCGGACTAGCGGGGCAGATACGCAGTATTTT. Protein product: CASSTRTSGADTQYF.

This chain joins TRBV23-1 and TRBJ1-1, with a possible D match to TRBD1 (5 bases). TRBV23-1 belongs to the ORF category, with a function that is uncertain. V was shortened by 7 bases and J by 3 bases, with 15 bases between the two germline ends. This CDR3 is 14 amino acids long. The chain's CDR3 is CASTLGRGDTEAFF. In DNA, the CDR3 is TGCGCCAGCACTTTGGGTAGGGGTGACACTGAAGCTTTCTTT.

CDR3 residues: CASNERTGPYNEQFF. The CDR3 DNA is TGTGCCAGCAACGAAAGGACAGGGCCCTACAATGAGCAGTTCTTC. This chain uses TRBV2 with TRBJ2-1; 8 bases agree with TRBD1. Germline loops: CDR1 SNHLY, CDR2 FYNNEI. J lost 2 bases, V lost 7 bases, and 7 bases had no gene match. The CDR3 loop spans 15 amino acids.

This sequence joins TRBV13 and TRBJ1-2; D uncertain. The CDR3 extends over 12 amino acids. V was shortened by 5 bases and J by 0 bases, with 4 bases between the two germline ends. From germline, CDR1 is PRHDT and CDR2 FYEKMQ (reference sequence). The CDR3 nucleotides are TGTGCCAGCAGCGAGGCTAACTATGGCTACACCTTC. Protein product: CASSEANYGYTF.

The chain couples TRBV27 to TRBJ1-6; a weak D match, TRBD1 (6 bases). V lost 3 bases and J lost 7, with 13 bases in between. CDR3 length: 15 amino acids. Germline values: CDR1 MNHEY, CDR2 SMNVEV (reference sequence). CDR3 sequence reads: CASSFLDRTNSPLHF. The CDR3 nucleotides are TGTGCCAGCAGTTTTCTCGACAGGACGAATTCACCCCTCCACTTT.

The rearrangement links TRBV24-1 to TRBJ2-1; TRBD2 matches at 14 bases. The CDR3 is 16 residues long. The J segment lost 8 bases and the V segment lost 4 bases, leaving 6 bases of the junction unmatched. Per the germline V gene, CDR1 is KGHDR and CDR2 is SFDVKD. Here the CDR3 DNA reads TGTGCCACCAGTGACCGGACTAGCGGGAGGATGGATGAGCAGTTCTTC. This gives the protein CATSDRTSGRMDEQFF.

The V call is TRBV3-1 (or the pseudogene TRBV3-2), the J call TRBJ2-5; 10 nucleotides line up with TRBD2. The CDR3 contains 14 residues. The J segment lost 7 bases and the V segment lost 6 bases, leaving 8 bases of the junction unmatched. The germline CDR1 and CDR2 sequences are LGHDT and YNNKEL (reference sequence). CDR3 sequence: CASRIAGGPGTQYF. CDR3 nucleotide sequence: TGTGCCAGCAGAATAGCGGGGGGCCCTGGGACCCAGTACTTC.